The 32 T cell receptor beta chains given below trace back to one sample, sequenced in a study of technical replicates of blood from several donors. Only in-frame clones appear in the TCRdb table, and some are missing; sequencing was by immunoSEQ multiplex PCR. Of approximately 92,000 clones listed, roughly 96% are singletons. Sequenced input: T cells isolated from PBMCs. The receptor set was obtained from a human donor in good health.

This chain uses TRBV6-5 with TRBJ2-7; TRBD2 agrees at 9 bases. CDR3 size: 15 residues. CDR1 is MNHEY and CDR2 is SVGAGI in the germline V gene. Losses at the gene ends were 2 bases for V and 3 bases for J; bases not matched to a gene: 5. Here the CDR3 DNA reads TGTGCCAGCAGTTACGGCCTAGCGGGACACTACGAGCAGTACTTC. It encodes CASSYGLAGHYEQYF.

The J gene is TRBJ2-2, the V gene TRBV4-3; 7 bases align to TRBD2. Germline assignment: CDR1 LGHNA and CDR2 YSLEER. The V and J ends lost 4 bases and 6 bases, in that order; junction bases with no gene match: 8. The CDR3 consists of 15 residues. CDR3 bases: TGCGCCAGCAGCCCGAACAGCGGGGTACCCGGGGAGCTGTTTTTT. This translates into CASSPNSGVPGELFF.

V usage is TRBV4-3 and J usage is TRBJ2-1, with 7 bases lining up with TRBD2. In germline, CDR1 is LGHNA, CDR2 YSLEER. The V and J ends lost 0 bases and 3 bases, in that order; junction bases with no gene match: 8. This CDR3 region has 17 residues. CDR3 loop: CASSQDWSSGIYNEQFF. CDR3 nucleotide sequence: TGCGCCAGCAGCCAAGATTGGTCTAGCGGTATCTACAATGAGCAGTTCTTC.

The CDR3 region has the DNA TGTGCCAGCAGTGACATAGCGGGGGCGTTCAATGAGCAGTTCTTC. It is translated as CASSDIAGAFNEQFF. The V call is TRBV6-4, the J call TRBJ2-1, with 9 bases fitting TRBD2. Germline V lookup: CDR1 MRHNA, CDR2 SNTAGT. V trimming: 2 bases; J trimming: 6 bases; junction bases outside the gene matches: 5. CDR3 length: 15 residues.

The chain carries TRBV11-2 and TRBJ1-3; TRBD1 is a possible D gene (5 bases). The CDR3 consists of 14 residues. Germline V gene sequence: CDR1 SGHAT, CDR2 FQNNGV. The V end lost 5 bases, the J end lost 4 bases, and 12 bases lay between the germline ends. CDR3 bases: TGTGCCAGCAGCGATCAGGGTGGAGGAAACACCATATATTTT. Protein: CASSDQGGGNTIYF.

The rearrangement joins TRBV19 to TRBJ2-1; TRBD2 matches at 9 bases. Germline CDR1 is LNHDA and CDR2 is SQIVND (reference sequence). V gave up 5 bases and J gave up 8 bases; unmatched junction bases: 7. The CDR3 sequence is 14 residues long. CDR3 DNA sequence: TGTGCCAGTAGTCGAAGCGGGAGGAGAGATGAGCAGTTCTTC. The encoded protein is CASSRSGRRDEQFF. Supplemented by reference TRBV19 and TRBJ2-1, the full variable domain reads DGGITQSPKYLFRKEGQNVTLSCEQNLNHDAMYWYRQDPGQGLRLIYYSQIVNDFQKGDIAEGYSVSREKKESFPLTVTSAQKNPTAFYLCASSRSGRRDEQFFGPGTRLTVL.

The V call is TRBV6-1, the J call TRBJ1-3; 7 positions match TRBD1. CDR3 size: 15 residues. Germline assignment: CDR1 MNHNS and CDR2 SASEGT. Unmatched junction bases numbered 7, after V lost 8 bases and J lost 0 bases. CDR3 in amino acids: CASLQGIDSGNTIYF. The CDR3 DNA reads TGTGCCAGCTTACAGGGGATCGACTCTGGAAACACCATATATTTT.

The CDR3 region has the DNA TGTGCCAGAACAAAAAGGAGGGAAAACATTCAGTACTTC. The encoded protein is CARTKRRENIQYF. V usage is TRBV7-3 and J usage is TRBJ2-4, with D perhaps matching TRBD2 (6 bases). The germline V gene encodes CDR1 SGHTA and CDR2 FQGTGA. The V end was cut by 9 bases, the J end by 5 bases, with 14 bases between. This CDR3 contains 13 residues.

The count of this clone is one. The genes are TRBV7-2 and TRBJ2-3; 8 bases fit TRBD1. CDR3 length: 14 residues. Unmatched junction bases numbered 2, after V lost 3 bases and J lost 3 bases. Germline assignment: CDR1 SGHTA and CDR2 FQGNSA. CDR3 nucleotide sequence: TGTGCCAGCAGCTTGGACAGGGCAACAGATACGCAGTATTTT. It specifies CASSLDRATDTQYF. Complete variable domain (other parts from reference TRBV7-2 and TRBJ2-3): GAGVSQSPSNKVTEKGKDVELRCDPISGHTALYWYRQSLGQGLEFLIYFQGNSAPDKSGLPSDRFSAERTGGSVSTLTIQRTQQEDSAVYLCASSLDRATDTQYFGPGTRLTVL.

The chain recombines TRBV15 with TRBJ2-5; D may be TRBD1 (5 bases). Germline CDR1 is LNHNV and CDR2 is YYDKDF (reference sequence). V lost 0 bases and J lost 5, with 10 bases in between. This CDR3 is 14 amino acids long. The CDR3 sequence: CATSRDRAAETQYF. CDR3 nucleotide sequence: TGTGCCACCAGCAGAGACAGGGCGGCGGAGACCCAGTACTTC.

This clone appeared a single time. This chain connects TRBV5-5 to TRBJ1-1, with 9 positions matching TRBD1. After removal of 2 bases from V and 2 bases from J, the junction contained 4 bases not matched to a gene. Germline CDR1 is SGHKS and CDR2 is YYEKEE (reference sequence). This CDR3 region has 15 residues. The CDR3 region has the DNA TGTGCCAGCAGCTTCCGGGACAGGGTAAACACTGAAGCTTTCTTT. Protein product: CASSFRDRVNTEAFF.

V usage is TRBV14 and J usage is TRBJ2-2; 13 positions match TRBD2. There are 15 residues in the CDR3. V lost 4 bases and J lost 7; bases outside the gene matches: 3. Germline loops: CDR1 SGHDN, CDR2 FVKESK. The chain's CDR3 is CASSPRTSGGGELFF. CDR3 bases: TGTGCCAGCAGCCCACGGACTAGCGGGGGCGGGGAGCTGTTTTTT.

The rearrangement uses TRBV7-2 and TRBJ1-3; 7 bases map to TRBD1. The CDR3 is made up of 14 amino acids. V lost 5 bases and J lost 3; bases outside the gene matches: 4. CDR1 SGHTA and CDR2 FQGNSA come from the germline V gene. Here the CDR3 reads CASSPTGDGNTIYF. The CDR3, as DNA: TGTGCCAGCAGCCCTACAGGGGATGGAAACACCATATATTTT.

The rearrangement joins TRBV7-3 to TRBJ2-1; 9 bases agree with TRBD2. V lost 1 base to trimming and J lost 7 bases; unmatched junction nucleotides: 8. The CDR3 is 16 amino acids. CDR1 is SGHTA and CDR2 is FQGTGA in the germline V gene. The CDR3 coding sequence is TGTGCCAGCAGCTTAAAGAATAGCGGGAGCATGAATGAGCAGTTCTTC. It yields the protein CASSLKNSGSMNEQFF.

The chain recombines TRBV6-1 with TRBJ2-7; 10 nucleotides align to TRBD1. The CDR3 consists of 13 residues. Trimming cost V 7 bases and J 5 bases; bases outside gene matches: 5. The germline V gene encodes CDR1 MNHNS and CDR2 SASEGT. The CDR3 region has the DNA TGTGCCAGCACAGGACAGGGGGGGAACGAGCAGTACTTC. Translated, it gives CASTGQGGNEQYF.

The J gene is TRBJ2-3, the V gene TRBV9, with D possibly TRBD1 on 6 matching bases. The V end lost 0 bases, the J end lost 5 bases, and 16 bases lay between the germline ends. CDR3 size: 16 residues. CDR1 and CDR2 (germline): SGDLS, YYNGEE. In nucleotides, the CDR3 is TGTGCCAGCAGCGTAGGTTTAGGGACACTAGAAGATACGCAGTATTTT. It translates to CASSVGLGTLEDTQYF.

The chain recombines TRBV5-6 with TRBJ1-2, with 10 bases identical to TRBD1. The CDR3 length is 14 residues. In germline, CDR1 is SGHDT, CDR2 YYEEEE. The trim removed 4 bases at V and 5 bases at J, leaving 5 bases unmatched. The CDR3 sequence is CASSPGTGVYGYTF. The CDR3 DNA reads as TGTGCCAGCAGCCCCGGGACAGGGGTATATGGCTACACCTTC.

This chain connects TRBV27 to TRBJ2-2; a possible D gene is TRBD1 (6 bases). V lost 5 bases and J 6 bases, leaving 10 bases between the germline ends. The CDR3 covers 13 residues. Germline assignment: CDR1 MNHEY and CDR2 SMNVEV (reference sequence). CDR3 amino acids: CASSHREAGELFF. The CDR3 nucleotides read TGTGCCAGCAGTCACAGGGAAGCCGGGGAGCTGTTTTTT.

The rearrangement joins TRBV9 to TRBJ1-1, with D unclear. The CDR3 extends over 15 amino acids. Per the germline V gene, CDR1 is SGDLS and CDR2 is YYNGEE. V gave up 3 bases and J gave up 11 bases, with 23 bases separating them. CDR3 sequence: CASSARTASVEDAFF. The CDR3 nucleotides read TGTGCCAGCAGCGCCCGGACCGCCAGTGTGGAGGACGCTTTCTTT.

To note about this clone: The limits of the CDR3 on the DNA are not certain, so only TCRdb's listed CDR3 is given. The chain has TRBV5-5 and TRBJ1-1. The CDR3 comprises 13 residues, both ends counted. In germline, CDR1 is SGHKS, CDR2 YYEKEE (reference sequence). CDR3 loop: CASSLEVAGGSFF.

The chain's CDR3 is CASSLAGGTANTEAFF. The CDR3, as DNA: TGTGCCAGCAGCTTAGCGGGCGGGACGGCGAACACTGAAGCTTTCTTT. The chain employs TRBV7-8 and TRBJ1-1; a possible D gene is TRBD1 (5 bases). The V gene lost 0 bases and the J gene lost 1 base, with 12 bases spanning the gap. The CDR3 is 16 residues long. The germline gives CDR1 SGHVS, CDR2 FQNEAQ.

The chain uses TRBV6-1 and TRBJ1-2; 8 nucleotides agree with TRBD1. Germline CDR1 reads MNHNS; CDR2 reads SASEGT. This CDR3 has 15 residues. V shed 4 bases, J shed 8 bases, and the junction held 12 bases outside the gene matches. CDR3 nucleotides: TGTGCCAGCAGTGGCCAGGCCAGGGGGCTTTGGGGCTACACCTTC. Amino acids: CASSGQARGLWGYTF.

The chain joins TRBV7-9 to TRBJ1-1, with D possibly TRBD1 on 6 matching bases. This CDR3 comprises 14 residues. V was cut by 7 bases and J by 5 bases, with 17 bases left in between. CDR1 and CDR2 (germline): SEHNR, FQNEAQ (reference sequence). In DNA form, the CDR3 reads TGTGCCAGCACTGAAGATACAGGGATGACTGAAGCTTTCTTT. This encodes CASTEDTGMTEAFF.

The V gene is TRBV18, the J gene TRBJ2-3; the match to TRBD1 covers 7 bases. Germline V gene sequence: CDR1 KGHSH, CDR2 LQKENI. V lost 8 bases to trimming and J lost 3 bases; unmatched junction nucleotides: 8. This CDR3 is 14 amino acids long. The CDR3 region is CASKPQGVTDTQYF. The CDR3 DNA reads TGTGCCAGCAAACCTCAGGGGGTAACAGATACGCAGTATTTT.

The chain joins TRBV7-3 to TRBJ1-2; 8 bases fit TRBD1. Per the germline V gene, CDR1 is SGHTA and CDR2 is FQGTGA. The CDR3 has 13 amino acids. V gave up 7 bases and J gave up 4 bases; unmatched junction bases: 5. CDR3 protein: CASNPGQGYGYTF. The CDR3 coding sequence is TGTGCCAGCAACCCCGGACAGGGCTATGGCTACACCTTC.

This clone was seen more than once but under ten times. The rearrangement uses TRBV27 and TRBJ1-1, with D unclear. CDR3 length equals 13 residues. V was shortened by 0 bases and J by 7 bases, with 9 bases between the two germline ends. The germline V gene encodes CDR1 MNHEY and CDR2 SMNVEV (reference sequence). The CDR3 sequence: CASSLSSGIEAFF. The CDR3 DNA reads TGTGCCAGCAGTTTATCAAGCGGGATTGAAGCTTTCTTT.

V usage is TRBV27 and J usage is TRBJ2-3; the D gene is possibly TRBD2 (6 bases). The CDR3 is 16 residues long. With 3 bases removed from V and 2 bases from J, the gap between germline ends came to 15 bases. CDR1 and CDR2 from the germline V gene are MNHEY and SMNVEV (reference sequence). The CDR3 spells CASSFGGTGVTDTQYF. The CDR3 nucleotides are TGTGCCAGCAGTTTTGGGGGGACGGGCGTCACAGATACGCAGTATTTT.

The chain couples TRBV5-6 to TRBJ1-6; TRBD1 is a possible D gene (5 bases). Trimming removed 2 bases from V and 6 bases from J, with 12 bases in between. CDR1 SGHDT and CDR2 YYEEEE come from the germline V gene. CDR3 length equals 15 residues. As DNA, the CDR3 is TGTGCCAGCAGCTTTCAGGGTAGGAGTAATTCACCCCTCCACTTT. The encoded protein is CASSFQGRSNSPLHF.

The CDR3 is CASCGLAGDLTGELFF. The CDR3 region has the DNA TGTGCCAGTTGTGGACTAGCGGGAGATCTCACCGGGGAGCTGTTTTTT. The J gene is TRBJ2-2, the V gene TRBV19; 13 bases align to TRBD2. Losses at the gene ends were 8 bases for V and 4 bases for J; bases not matched to a gene: 7. Germline CDR1 is LNHDA and CDR2 is SQIVND (reference sequence). This CDR3 is built from 16 residues. Filled out from reference TRBV19 and TRBJ2-2, the complete variable domain reads DGGITQSPKYLFRKEGQNVTLSCEQNLNHDAMYWYRQDPGQGLRLIYYSQIVNDFQKGDIAEGYSVSREKKESFPLTVTSAQKNPTAFYLCASCGLAGDLTGELFFGEGSRLTVL.

V is TRBV5-1 and J is TRBJ2-7, with D tentatively TRBD2 (5 bases). The CDR3 contains 14 residues. V lost 3 bases and J lost 6, with 16 bases in between. The germline gives CDR1 SGHRS, CDR2 YFSETQ. The CDR3 reads CASSSRSGSVEQYF. DNA of the CDR3: TGCGCCAGCAGCTCCCGCAGCGGATCTGTCGAGCAGTACTTC. Together with reference TRBV5-1 and TRBJ2-7, the CDR3 gives the full variable domain: KAGVTQTPRYLIKTRGQQVTLSCSPISGHRSVSWYQQTPGQGLQFLFEYFSETQRNKGNFPGRFSGRQFSNSRSEMNVSTLELGDSALYLCASSSRSGSVEQYFGPGTRLTVT.

The V gene is TRBV9, the J gene TRBJ2-7, with D possibly TRBD2 on 5 matching bases. The ends were cut back, 0 bases at V and 0 bases at J, with 10 bases in the middle. Germline V gene data show CDR1 as SGDLS and CDR2 as YYNGEE. There are 15 residues in the CDR3. The CDR3 protein is CASSVAPGSSYEQYF. DNA for the CDR3: TGTGCCAGCAGCGTAGCTCCGGGGTCCTCCTACGAGCAGTACTTC.

The chain carries TRBV7-8 and TRBJ1-1, with D possibly matching TRBD1 (6 bases). Trimming took off 1 base at V and 4 bases at J, with 13 bases between the two ends. Germline assignment: CDR1 SGHVS and CDR2 FQNEAQ. The CDR3 is 15 amino acids. CDR3 sequence: CASSLEPGAGTEAFF. CDR3 nucleotide sequence: TGTGCCAGCAGCTTAGAGCCAGGGGCGGGCACTGAAGCTTTCTTT. The variable domain in full, with the rest retrieved from reference TRBV7-8 and TRBJ1-1, is GAGVSQSPRYKVAKRGQDVALRCDPISGHVSLFWYQQALGQGPEFLTYFQNEAQLDKSGLPSDRFFAERPEGSVSTLKIQRTQQEDSAVYLCASSLEPGAGTEAFFGQGTRLTVV.